These 20 T cell receptor beta chains were sequenced from one sample in a study of T cells after yellow fever vaccination. MiXCR, run by TCRdb on the 5' RACE reads, gives a single entry per CDR3 protein. In the table there are some 400,000 distinct CDR3 sequences, around 20% of which are singletons. The material was PBMCs, obtained before the yellow fever booster vaccination. Every receptor here comes from a man aged 18 to 30 who received the YFV17D yellow fever vaccine.

This clonotype was seen a handful of times. The V and J genes are TRBV6-5 and TRBJ2-2; TRBD2 matches at 8 bases. CDR1 is MNHEY and CDR2 is SVGAGI in the germline V gene. The CDR3 length is 14 residues. J lost 5 bases, V lost 4 bases, and 3 bases had no gene match. For the CDR3, the DNA is TGTGCCAGCAGTTTGGGACTAGATACCGGGGAGCTGTTTTTT. Translation gives CASSLGLDTGELFF.

This chain joins TRBV6-2 or TRBV6-3 and TRBJ1-5; no firm D call. CDR1 MNHEY and CDR2 SVGEGT come from the germline V gene. The CDR3 covers 16 residues. V was clipped by 2 bases and J by 3 bases, with 14 bases between them. DNA for the CDR3: TGTGCCAGCAGTTACCGAGTGGAGCTCCTCAATCAGCCCCAGCATTTT. Its protein product is CASSYRVELLNQPQHF.

This clonotype has more than one count but fewer than ten. The chain carries TRBV20-1 and TRBJ1-3; D may be TRBD1 (5 bases). The CDR3 has 14 amino acids. Germline lookup yields CDR1 DFQATT and CDR2 SNEGSKA (reference sequence). V was clipped by 4 bases and J by 0 bases, with 10 bases between them. The DNA for the CDR3 is TGCAGTGCTACCACAGGACCCTCTGGAAACACCATATATTTT. It is translated as CSATTGPSGNTIYF.

This clonotype has just a few counts. The chain uses TRBV6-2 or TRBV6-3 and TRBJ1-1; 7 nucleotides line up with TRBD1. This CDR3 has 13 amino acids. The trim removed 6 bases at V and 8 bases at J, leaving 9 bases unmatched. Germline CDR1 reads MNHEY; CDR2 reads SVGEGT. The CDR3 coding sequence is TGTGCCAGCAGGAGACAGGGAGACCGAGAAGCTTTCTTT. Translating it yields CASRRQGDREAFF.

This clonotype was seen more than once but under ten times. This chain joins TRBV10-3 and TRBJ1-4; D is possibly TRBD1 (6 bases). Germline lookup yields CDR1 ENHRY and CDR2 SYGVKD. The CDR3 is 16 residues long. V was clipped by 0 bases and J by 7 bases, with 15 bases between them. CDR3 region: CAISESTQGLGEKLFF. In DNA form, the CDR3 reads TGTGCCATCAGTGAGTCGACTCAGGGGTTGGGTGAAAAACTGTTTTTT.

This sequence joins TRBV4-1 and TRBJ2-7, with TRBD2 identical over 7 bases. Germline CDR1 is MGHRA and CDR2 is YSYEKL. The J segment lost 2 bases and the V segment lost 2 bases, leaving 6 bases of the junction unmatched. The CDR3 totals 15 residues. The chain's CDR3 is CASSQRLASAYEQYF. CDR3 coding DNA: TGCGCCAGCAGCCAACGACTAGCTTCTGCCTACGAGCAGTACTTC.

Only a few counts were recorded for this clonotype. The chain links TRBV6-5 to TRBJ1-2; TRBD1 matches at 7 bases. In germline, CDR1 is MNHEY, CDR2 SVGAGI. J lost 4 bases, V lost 7 bases, and 9 bases had no gene match. The CDR3 sequence is 14 residues long. This CDR3 is CASNSKGAGYGYTF. In DNA form, the CDR3 reads TGTGCCAGCAATAGTAAGGGGGCTGGCTATGGCTACACCTTC.

The rearrangement joins TRBV5-6 to TRBJ2-2; no firm D call. V lost 4 bases to trimming and J lost 0 bases, with 16 bases between them. Germline V gene data show CDR1 as SGHDT and CDR2 as YYEEEE. The CDR3 runs 17 residues. As DNA, the CDR3 is TGTGCCAGCAGCCGCCTCCTTGCTGGTTCGAACACCGGGGAGCTGTTTTTT. Protein product: CASSRLLAGSNTGELFF.

This clonotype was seen a handful of times. This chain links TRBV5-4 with TRBJ2-7, with 8 positions matching TRBD2. The J segment lost 6 bases and the V segment lost 2 bases, leaving 7 bases of the junction unmatched. This CDR3 comprises 14 residues. Germline CDR1 SGHNT, CDR2 YYREEE (reference sequence). CDR3 sequence: CASSFGGADSEQYF. DNA of the CDR3: TGTGCCAGCAGCTTCGGGGGGGCGGATAGCGAGCAGTACTTC.

The chain couples TRBV2 to TRBJ1-1; tentatively, D is TRBD1 (5 bases). CDR1 and CDR2 (germline): SNHLY, FYNNEI. Between the trimmed V and J ends, which lost 6 bases and 8 bases, there was a span of 13 bases. This CDR3 has 12 amino acids. CDR3 in amino acids: CASREGGAEAFF. CDR3 nucleotides: TGTGCCAGCAGAGAGGGTGGGGCAGAAGCTTTCTTT.

V usage is TRBV7-9 and J usage is TRBJ1-4; D is uncertain. The CDR3 is made up of 13 amino acids. V gave up 0 bases and J gave up 8 bases, with 7 bases separating them. The germline gives CDR1 SEHNR, CDR2 FQNEAQ (reference sequence). CDR3 nucleotide sequence: TGTGCCAGCAGCTTAGCAGGGCACGAAAAACTGTTTTTT. Translated: CASSLAGHEKLFF.

V usage is TRBV20-1 and J usage is TRBJ2-1; TRBD2 matches 8 bases. The CDR3 totals 17 residues. Germline V gene data show CDR1 as DFQATT and CDR2 as SNEGSKA (reference sequence). Trimming removed 0 bases from V and 3 bases from J; junction bases left unmatched: 10. The CDR3 DNA sequence: TGCAGTGCTAGAGATTTTCTGAGCGGGGGCCACTACAATGAGCAGTTCTTC. Translation: CSARDFLSGGHYNEQFF.

This clonotype was seen more than once but under ten times. Because the CDR3's place on the DNA is in doubt, the DNA is left out and the CDR3 is given as listed by TCRdb. The V gene is TRBV6-2 or TRBV6-3, the J gene TRBJ2-2; the table gives TRBD1 as D, unverified against the DNA. From germline, CDR1 is MNHEY and CDR2 SVGEGT. The CDR3 length is 14 residues, termini included. The CDR3 protein is CASSFFGAGGELFF.

The chain combines TRBV10-3 with TRBJ2-3, with unresolved D. V was clipped by 0 bases and J by 4 bases, with 14 bases between them. Germline V gene sequence: CDR1 ENHRY, CDR2 SYGVKD. There are 16 residues in the CDR3. CDR3 amino acids: CAISESGSSGPDTQYF. CDR3 DNA: TGTGCCATCAGTGAGTCCGGATCTAGTGGTCCAGATACGCAGTATTTT.

This chain uses TRBV6-1 with TRBJ2-4, with D maybe TRBD2 (7 bases). This CDR3 has 13 amino acids. V was trimmed by 6 bases and J by 7 bases, leaving 13 bases between them. Germline V gene sequence: CDR1 MNHNS, CDR2 SASEGT. Written as DNA, the CDR3 is TGTGCCAGCAGGACGGGGGGCGGCAACATTCAGTACTTC. Its protein is CASRTGGGNIQYF.

This chain uses TRBV6-5 with TRBJ1-2; TRBD1 is a possible D gene (6 bases). The germline V gene encodes CDR1 MNHEY and CDR2 SVGAGI. The CDR3 length is 12 residues. V was trimmed by 10 bases and J by 8 bases, leaving 17 bases between them. The chain's CDR3 is CATGQSSRGYTF. The CDR3 coding sequence is TGTGCCACCGGACAGTCGTCTCGGGGCTACACCTTC.

The chain couples TRBV4-3 to TRBJ2-3; D unclear. The CDR3 has 13 residues. Per germline, CDR1 LGHNA and CDR2 YSLEER. The ends were cut back, 0 bases at V and 2 bases at J, with 3 bases in the middle. The CDR3 sequence is CASSQDVTDTQYF. The CDR3 DNA is TGCGCCAGCAGCCAAGACGTCACAGATACGCAGTATTTT.

This clonotype was detected ten times or more. V and J are TRBV20-1 and TRBJ2-1, with TRBD2 matching 9 bases. Germline V gene data show CDR1 as DFQATT and CDR2 as SNEGSKA (reference sequence). The CDR3 totals 12 residues. V dropped 7 bases and J dropped 6; count of bases not matched to a gene: 4. Here the CDR3 DNA reads TGCAGTGAGCGGGGGGAGGTCAATGAGCAGTTCTTC. Amino acids: CSERGEVNEQFF.

The chain has TRBV12-3 or TRBV12-4 and TRBJ2-3; tentatively, D is TRBD2 (5 bases). Trimming removed 7 bases at V and 6 bases at J, with 11 bases between. The CDR3 is made up of 12 amino acids. CDR3 DNA: TGTGCCAGCACCCCCGCGGGTGATACGCAGTATTTT. It is translated as CASTPAGDTQYF.

The chain carries TRBV9 and TRBJ2-3; D is possibly TRBD1 (6 bases). Trimming shortened V by 0 bases and J by 5 bases, and 7 bases separated the two germline ends. This CDR3 has 13 amino acids. Germline V gene lookup returns CDR1 SGDLS and CDR2 YYNGEE. The DNA of the CDR3 is TGTGCCAGCAGCGTAGAAGGGGGAGATACGCAGTATTTT. Residues: CASSVEGGDTQYF.